These 9 T cell receptor beta chains originate from one sample sequenced in a study of blood T cell repertoires in COVID-19. Only in-frame clones appear in the TCRdb table, and some are missing; sequencing was by immunoSEQ multiplex PCR. The table has about 430,000 clones, around nine tenths seen once. Sequencing was performed on PBMCs or T cells enriched from blood (not recorded which). The receptor set was obtained from a woman between 18 and 30 years old who had been exposed to COVID-19.

This chain uses TRBV4-1 with TRBJ2-5; D may be TRBD2 (5 bases). V was clipped by 1 base and J by 5 bases, with 20 bases between them. The CDR3 totals 17 residues. In germline, CDR1 is MGHRA, CDR2 YSYEKL. CDR3 sequence (DNA): TGCGCCAGCAGCCAAGTTGGGATCGGGCTAGCAGTCGAGACCCAGTACTTC. Translated, it gives CASSQVGIGLAVETQYF.

The chain recombines TRBV30 with TRBJ2-2; 7 bases fit TRBD2. V lost 7 bases to trimming and J lost 6 bases; unmatched junction nucleotides: 11. The CDR3 runs to 14 residues. CDR1 GTSNPN and CDR2 SVGIG come from the germline V gene (reference sequence). The CDR3 DNA sequence: TGTGCCTTCCAACTAGCGATCCTAGCCGGGGAGCTGTTTTTT. This sequence encodes CAFQLAILAGELFF.

The chain carries TRBV6-5 and TRBJ1-6, with 9 bases fitting TRBD1. The germline V gene has CDR1 MNHEY and CDR2 SVGAGI. This CDR3 is 15 amino acids long. Germline trimming cut 0 bases from V and 12 bases from J; bases unmatched to any gene: 6. The DNA for the CDR3 is TGTGCCAGCAGTTACTCGGGACAGGGCAAGAGACCCCTCCACTTT. Translated: CASSYSGQGKRPLHF.

The chain uses TRBV7-2 and TRBJ1-1; 7 bases agree with TRBD1. The J segment lost 4 bases and the V segment lost 3 bases, leaving 8 bases of the junction unmatched. Germline CDR1 SGHTA, CDR2 FQGNSA. There are 15 residues in the CDR3. The CDR3 coding sequence is TGTGCCAGCAGCTTTTGGACAGGAGGGAGCACTGAAGCTTTCTTT. Protein: CASSFWTGGSTEAFF.

This chain joins TRBV18 and TRBJ1-5; possibly TRBD1 for D (5 bases). This CDR3 is built from 14 residues. The V gene lost 1 base and the J gene lost 2 bases, with 6 bases spanning the gap. Germline assignment: CDR1 KGHSH and CDR2 LQKENI. Written as DNA, the CDR3 is TGTGCCAGCTCACCACAGGGGCGCAATCAGCCCCAGCATTTT. This gives the protein CASSPQGRNQPQHF.

The rearrangement links TRBV5-8 to TRBJ2-3; D unclear. The CDR3 consists of 14 residues. Germline V gives CDR1 SGHTS, CDR2 YDEGEE. V was pared by 1 base and J by 2 bases, with 8 bases between. CDR3 DNA: TGTGCCAGCAGCTTGTTCCCTGTCACAGATACGCAGTATTTT. It is translated as CASSLFPVTDTQYF.

The V gene is TRBV18, the J gene TRBJ1-2, with D tentatively TRBD1 (6 bases). V lost 3 bases and J lost 0, with 14 bases in between. The length of the CDR3 is 16 residues. Germline-derived CDR1 and CDR2 are KGHSH and LQKENI. DNA for the CDR3: TGTGCCAGCTCACCGGGGGCAGGGGCACCTAACTATGGCTACACCTTC. It specifies CASSPGAGAPNYGYTF.

This chain uses TRBV6-5 with TRBJ2-3; 15 bases fit TRBD2. The germline gives CDR1 MNHEY, CDR2 SVGAGI. The CDR3 spans 16 residues. Trimming removed 4 bases from V and 3 bases from J; junction bases left unmatched: 2. The CDR3 loop reads CASSWGTSGGTDTQYF. CDR3 nucleotide sequence: TGTGCCAGCAGTTGGGGGACTAGCGGGGGGACAGATACGCAGTATTTT.

This chain links TRBV28 with TRBJ1-5; 11 bases map to TRBD1. J lost 4 bases, V lost 2 bases, and 4 bases had no gene match. This CDR3 region has 16 residues. Germline CDR1 MDHEN, CDR2 SYDVKM. CDR3 coding DNA: TGTGCCAGCAGTTTACCAAGGGACAGGGGGAATCAGCCCCAGCATTTT. This sequence encodes CASSLPRDRGNQPQHF.